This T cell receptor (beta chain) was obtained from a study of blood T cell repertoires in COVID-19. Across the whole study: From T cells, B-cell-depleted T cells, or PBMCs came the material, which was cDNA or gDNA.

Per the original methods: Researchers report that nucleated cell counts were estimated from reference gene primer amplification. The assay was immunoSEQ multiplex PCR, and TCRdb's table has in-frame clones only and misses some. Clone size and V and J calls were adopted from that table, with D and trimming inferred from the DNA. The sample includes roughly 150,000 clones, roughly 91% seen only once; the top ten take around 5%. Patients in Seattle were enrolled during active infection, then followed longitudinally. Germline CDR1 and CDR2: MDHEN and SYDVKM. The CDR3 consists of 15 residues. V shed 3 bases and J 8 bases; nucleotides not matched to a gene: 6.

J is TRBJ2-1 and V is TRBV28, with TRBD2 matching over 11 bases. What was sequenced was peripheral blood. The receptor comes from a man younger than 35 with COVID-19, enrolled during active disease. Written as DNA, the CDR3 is TGTGCCAGCAGTTTTACTAGCGGGAGAGGCTATGAGCAGTTCTTC. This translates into CASSFTSGRGYEQFF.